The 14 T cell receptor beta chains in this list originate from one sample, sequenced in a study of T cell changes during pregnancy in multiple sclerosis. Measured with immunoSEQ multiplex PCR; TCRdb has only the in-frame clones, and not every one. The top ten hold less than 2.5% of the sample, which has 70,000 to 100,000 clones, 94% seen once. The sequencing used peripheral blood, collected in the third trimester of pregnancy. The receptor set was obtained from a female donor with multiple sclerosis, enrolled in a pregnancy study.

This clone has a single count. The V and J genes are TRBV9 and TRBJ2-3; 9 bases fit TRBD2. Germline V gene sequence: CDR1 SGDLS, CDR2 YYNGEE. The CDR3 length is 17 residues. Unmatched junction bases numbered 9, after V lost 0 bases and J lost 4 bases. The CDR3 loop is CASSVVGAGGGADTQYF. CDR3 nucleotide sequence: TGTGCCAGCAGCGTAGTCGGAGCGGGAGGTGGTGCAGATACGCAGTATTTT.

The chain links TRBV5-1 to TRBJ1-2; D might be TRBD1 (5 bases). Between the trimmed V and J ends, which lost 1 base and 8 bases, there was a span of 15 bases. The CDR3 runs 14 residues. Per the germline V gene, CDR1 is SGHRS and CDR2 is YFSETQ. The chain's CDR3 is CASSLSRVGSGYTF. CDR3 bases: TGCGCCAGCAGCTTGTCCAGGGTGGGGTCCGGCTACACCTTC.

The V gene is TRBV5-8, the J gene TRBJ2-3; D is undetermined. V lost 4 bases and J lost 0, with 12 bases in between. CDR1 and CDR2 from the germline V gene are SGHTS and YDEGEE. The CDR3 has 15 residues. In nucleotides, the CDR3 is TGTGCCAGCAGCCGGCTAGGCACTAGCACAGATACGCAGTATTTT. Its translation: CASSRLGTSTDTQYF.

This sequence joins TRBV7-3 and TRBJ2-1; the D gene is possibly TRBD1 (5 bases). The CDR3 runs 16 residues. CDR1 SGHTA and CDR2 FQGTGA come from the germline V gene. The V end was cut by 4 bases, the J end by 0 bases, with 13 bases between. CDR3 in amino acids: CASSSTTARSYNEQFF. Here the CDR3 DNA reads TGTGCCAGCAGCTCAACGACAGCCCGCTCCTACAATGAGCAGTTCTTC.

This chain joins TRBV2 and TRBJ2-7; D is possibly TRBD1 (5 bases). Germline-derived CDR1 and CDR2 are SNHLY and FYNNEI. This CDR3 region has 12 residues. The V and J ends lost 2 bases and 3 bases respectively, with 5 bases between them. The CDR3: CASSEQGYEQYF. CDR3 nucleotide sequence: TGTGCCAGCAGTGAACAGGGCTACGAGCAGTACTTC.

This chain's CDR3 is CASTSGGRTDTQYF. Here the CDR3 DNA reads TGTGCCAGTACAAGCGGGGGACGCACAGATACGCAGTATTTT. The rearrangement joins TRBV28 to TRBJ2-3, with 8 bases fitting TRBD2. Trimming at V came to 9 bases and at J to 1 base, leaving 6 bases not matched to a gene. The CDR3 is 14 amino acids. CDR1 MDHEN and CDR2 SYDVKM come from the germline V gene.

As regards this clone: Other DNA sequences in this sample translate to the same CDR3. V usage is TRBV19 and J usage is TRBJ2-3; 7 bases align to TRBD2. Germline V gives CDR1 LNHDA, CDR2 SQIVND (reference sequence). With 1 base clipped from V and 3 bases from J, the junction kept 1 base outside the gene matches. The CDR3 sequence is 14 residues long. CDR3 sequence reads: CASSIGGSTDTQYF. CDR3 bases: TGTGCCAGTAGTATAGGCGGGAGTACAGATACGCAGTATTTT.

The chain combines TRBV14 with TRBJ2-1; 8 bases align to TRBD2. Germline V lookup: CDR1 SGHDN, CDR2 FVKESK. This CDR3 spans 20 amino acids. V dropped 0 bases and J dropped 3; count of bases not matched to a gene: 16. The CDR3 is CASSQDLRLAGSGNYNEQFF. The CDR3 DNA reads TGTGCCAGCAGCCAAGATCTCAGGCTAGCGGGCTCCGGAAACTACAATGAGCAGTTCTTC. The full variable domain, rest sourced from reference TRBV14 and TRBJ2-1, is EAGVTQFPSHSVIEKGQTVTLRCDPISGHDNLYWYRRVMGKEIKFLLHFVKESKQDESGMPNNRFLAERTGGTYSTLKVQPAELEDSGVYFCASSQDLRLAGSGNYNEQFFGPGTRLTVL.

This clone was recorded only once. The genes are TRBV4-3 and TRBJ2-5; 7 positions agree with TRBD2. The V gene's germline CDR1 is LGHNA and CDR2 YSLEER. V gave up 1 base and J gave up 5 bases; unmatched junction bases: 13. The CDR3 runs to 17 residues. CDR3: CASSQGASGTWAETQYF. DNA of the CDR3: TGCGCCAGCAGCCAAGGGGCTAGCGGAACCTGGGCTGAGACCCAGTACTTC.

The chain employs TRBV5-4 and TRBJ2-3; 9 nucleotides line up with TRBD2. The CDR3 covers 18 residues. V lost 5 bases to trimming and J lost 5 bases; unmatched junction nucleotides: 18. The germline V gene encodes CDR1 SGHNT and CDR2 YYREEE (reference sequence). The CDR3 loop reads CASSPGTSLGRLGDTQYF. For the CDR3, the DNA is TGTGCCAGCAGTCCAGGGACTAGCCTCGGGAGGTTAGGAGATACGCAGTATTTT.

The sample holds a few counts of this clone. This sequence joins TRBV29-1 and TRBJ1-2; 9 positions match TRBD1. Germline assignment: CDR1 SQVTM and CDR2 ANQGSEA. J gave up 6 bases and V 3 bases, and 5 bases lay outside the gene matches. This CDR3 has 13 residues. In DNA form, the CDR3 reads TGCAGCGTTGAGTGGGGACAGGGTCATGGCTACACCTTC. The encoded protein is CSVEWGQGHGYTF.

This clone was seen once. This chain links TRBV27 with TRBJ2-1; 7 bases are shared with TRBD2. V lost 4 bases, J lost 10 bases, and 7 bases stayed unmatched. The germline V gene encodes CDR1 MNHEY and CDR2 SMNVEV (reference sequence). The CDR3 totals 13 residues. The CDR3 loop reads CASSSGRAREQFF. The CDR3, as DNA: TGTGCCAGCAGTTCAGGGAGGGCCCGAGAGCAGTTCTTC.

The CDR3 sequence is CASLIQENTEAFF. For the CDR3, the DNA is TGTGCCAGCCTTATACAGGAGAACACTGAAGCTTTCTTT. The V call is TRBV28, the J call TRBJ1-1; tentative D call: TRBD1 (5 bases). Deletions cut 8 bases from V and 1 base from J, with 11 bases between. Germline V gene lookup returns CDR1 MDHEN and CDR2 SYDVKM. The CDR3 totals 13 residues.

The CDR3 DNA reads TGTGCCAGCAGTTACTCAGCGGGAGGGAAGAGAGAGACCCAGTACTTC. This translates into CASSYSAGGKRETQYF. This chain joins TRBV6-5 and TRBJ2-5, with 10 bases identical to TRBD2. The CDR3 totals 16 residues. Germline trimming cut 0 bases from V and 4 bases from J; bases unmatched to any gene: 5. The germline gives CDR1 MNHEY, CDR2 SVGAGI.